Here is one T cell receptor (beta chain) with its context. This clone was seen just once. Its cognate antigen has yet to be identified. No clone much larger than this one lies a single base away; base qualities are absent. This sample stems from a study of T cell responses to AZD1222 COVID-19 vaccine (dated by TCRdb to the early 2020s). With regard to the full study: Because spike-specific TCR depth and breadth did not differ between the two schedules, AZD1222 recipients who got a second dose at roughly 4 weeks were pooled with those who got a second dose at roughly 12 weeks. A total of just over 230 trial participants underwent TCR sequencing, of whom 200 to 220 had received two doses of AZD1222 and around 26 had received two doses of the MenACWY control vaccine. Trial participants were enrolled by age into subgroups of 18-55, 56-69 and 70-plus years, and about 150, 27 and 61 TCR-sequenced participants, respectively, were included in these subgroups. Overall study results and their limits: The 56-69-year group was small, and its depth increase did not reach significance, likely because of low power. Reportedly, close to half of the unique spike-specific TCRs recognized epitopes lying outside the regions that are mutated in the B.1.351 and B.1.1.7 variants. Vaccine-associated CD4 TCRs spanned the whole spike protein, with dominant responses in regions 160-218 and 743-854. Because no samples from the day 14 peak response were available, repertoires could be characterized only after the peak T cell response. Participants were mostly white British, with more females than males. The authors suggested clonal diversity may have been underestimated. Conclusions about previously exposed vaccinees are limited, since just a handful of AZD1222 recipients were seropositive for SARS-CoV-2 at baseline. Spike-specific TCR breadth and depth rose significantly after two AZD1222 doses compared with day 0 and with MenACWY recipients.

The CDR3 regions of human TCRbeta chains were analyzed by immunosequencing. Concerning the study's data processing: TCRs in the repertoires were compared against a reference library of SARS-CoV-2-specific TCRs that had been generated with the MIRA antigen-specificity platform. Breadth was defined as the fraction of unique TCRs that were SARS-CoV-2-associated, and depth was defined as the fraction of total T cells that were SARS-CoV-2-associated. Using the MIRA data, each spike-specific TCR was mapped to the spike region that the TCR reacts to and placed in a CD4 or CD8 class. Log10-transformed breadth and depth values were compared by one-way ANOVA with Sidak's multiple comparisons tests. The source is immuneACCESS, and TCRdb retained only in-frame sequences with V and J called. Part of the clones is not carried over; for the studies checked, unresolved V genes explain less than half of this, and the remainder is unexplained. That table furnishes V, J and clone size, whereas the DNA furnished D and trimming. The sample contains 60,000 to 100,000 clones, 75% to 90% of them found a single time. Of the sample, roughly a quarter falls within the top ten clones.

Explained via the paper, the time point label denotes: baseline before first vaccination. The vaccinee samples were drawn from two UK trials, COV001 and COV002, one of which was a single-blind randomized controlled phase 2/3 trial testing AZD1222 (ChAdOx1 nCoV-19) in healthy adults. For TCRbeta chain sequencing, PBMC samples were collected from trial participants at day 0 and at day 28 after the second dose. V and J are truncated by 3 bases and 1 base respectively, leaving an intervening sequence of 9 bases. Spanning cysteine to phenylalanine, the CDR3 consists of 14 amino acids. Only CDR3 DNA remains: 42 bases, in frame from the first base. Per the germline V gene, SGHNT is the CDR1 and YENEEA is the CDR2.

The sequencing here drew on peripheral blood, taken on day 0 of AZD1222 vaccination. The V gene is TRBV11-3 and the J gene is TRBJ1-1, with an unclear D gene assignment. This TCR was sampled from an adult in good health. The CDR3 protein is CASSFGSANTEAFF. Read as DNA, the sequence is TGTGCCAGCAGCTTTGGGTCGGCGAACACTGAAGCTTTCTTT.